The 4 T cell receptor beta chains below all came from one sample that was sequenced in a study of shared clonotypes between healthy human individuals. The table came from immunoSEQ multiplex PCR; TCRdb's copy has only in-frame clones and leaves some out. This table holds around 700,000 clones, 92% found once. Naivety among CD8 cells was defined by CD45RO negativity and positive CCR7 selection, thereby excluding terminally differentiated effector memory CD45RA+ cells. Material: naive CD8+ T cells sorted from blood. These receptors originate from a man aged 25 to 45 in good health.

J is TRBJ2-7 and V is TRBV7-7; 8 nucleotides match TRBD1. Per germline, CDR1 SSHAT and CDR2 FNYEAQ (reference sequence). This CDR3 contains 14 residues. The J segment lost 2 bases and the V segment lost 3 bases, leaving 3 bases of the junction unmatched. CDR3 in DNA: TGTGCCAGCAGCTTGGGGACAGGCGCCTACGAGCAGTACTTC. This gives the protein CASSLGTGAYEQYF.

The gene calls are TRBV11-2 and TRBJ2-1; 14 nucleotides line up with TRBD2. The germline V gene has CDR1 SGHAT and CDR2 FQNNGV. V lost 1 base, J lost 15 bases, and 5 bases stayed unmatched. This CDR3 has 14 residues. CDR3 region: CASSLVGLAGDPFF. The CDR3 DNA sequence: TGTGCCAGCAGCTTAGTGGGACTAGCGGGAGATCCGTTCTTC.

The chain links TRBV7-8 to TRBJ2-7; D possibly uses TRBD1 or TRBD2 (5 bases each). Germline V gives CDR1 SGHVS, CDR2 FQNEAQ. Trimming took 8 bases from V and 0 from J, leaving 14 bases between them. The CDR3 is made up of 14 amino acids. The DNA of the CDR3 is TGTGCCAGCGGGGTTTCAGGGAGCTCCTACGAGCAGTACTTC. It specifies CASGVSGSSYEQYF.

The rearrangement links TRBV6-1 to TRBJ2-2; D not certain. The V gene lost 1 base and the J gene lost 6 bases, with 6 bases spanning the gap. This CDR3 comprises 13 residues. The germline gives CDR1 MNHNS, CDR2 SASEGT. CDR3 nucleotides: TGTGCCAGCAGTGAAGTTGGCTCCGGGGAGCTGTTTTTT. This encodes CASSEVGSGELFF.